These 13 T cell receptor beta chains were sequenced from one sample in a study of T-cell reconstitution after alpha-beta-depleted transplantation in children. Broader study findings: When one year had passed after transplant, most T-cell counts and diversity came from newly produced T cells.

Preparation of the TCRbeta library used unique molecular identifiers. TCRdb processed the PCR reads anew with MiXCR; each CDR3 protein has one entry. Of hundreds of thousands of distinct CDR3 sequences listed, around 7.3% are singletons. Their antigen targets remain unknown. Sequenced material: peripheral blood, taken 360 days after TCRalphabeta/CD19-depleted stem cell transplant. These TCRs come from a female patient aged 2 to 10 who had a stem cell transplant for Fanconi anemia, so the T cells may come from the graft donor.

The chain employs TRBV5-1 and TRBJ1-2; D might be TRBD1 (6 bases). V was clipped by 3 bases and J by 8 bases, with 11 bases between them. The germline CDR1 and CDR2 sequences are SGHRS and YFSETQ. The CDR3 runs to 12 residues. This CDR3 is CASSSGTRGYTF. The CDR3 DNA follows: TGCGCCAGCAGCTCCGGGACAAGGGGCTACACCTTC.

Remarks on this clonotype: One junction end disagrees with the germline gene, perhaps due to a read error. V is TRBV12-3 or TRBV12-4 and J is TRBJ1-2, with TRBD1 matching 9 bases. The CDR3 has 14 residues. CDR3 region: CASSFDRGNYGYSF. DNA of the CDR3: TGTGCCAGCAGTTTCGACAGGGGGAACTATGGCTACAGCTTC.

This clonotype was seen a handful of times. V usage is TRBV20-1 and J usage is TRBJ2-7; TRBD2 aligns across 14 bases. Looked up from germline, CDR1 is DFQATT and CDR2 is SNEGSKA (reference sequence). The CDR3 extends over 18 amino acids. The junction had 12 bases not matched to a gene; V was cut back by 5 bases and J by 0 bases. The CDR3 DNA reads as TGCAGTGCTCCTCTCCTGACTAGCGGGGGGGCCAGCTCCTACGAGCAGTACTTC. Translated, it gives CSAPLLTSGGASSYEQYF.

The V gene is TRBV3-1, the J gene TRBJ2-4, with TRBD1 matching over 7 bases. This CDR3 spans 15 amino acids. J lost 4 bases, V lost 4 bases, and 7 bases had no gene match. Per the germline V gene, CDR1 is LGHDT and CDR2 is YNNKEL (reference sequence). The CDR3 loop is CASSLTGDPKNIQYF. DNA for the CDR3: TGTGCCAGCAGCCTAACAGGGGACCCTAAAAACATTCAGTACTTC.

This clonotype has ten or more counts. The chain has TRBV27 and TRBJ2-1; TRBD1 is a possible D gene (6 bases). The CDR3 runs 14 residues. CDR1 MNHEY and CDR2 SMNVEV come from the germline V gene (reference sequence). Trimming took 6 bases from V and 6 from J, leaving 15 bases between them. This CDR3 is CASSPGGPGNEQFF. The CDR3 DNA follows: TGTGCCAGCAGCCCTGGGGGCCCGGGCAATGAGCAGTTCTTC.

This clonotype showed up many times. The CDR3 DNA sequence: TGTGCCAGCAGTTTGGGACCACCCCTCCACTTT. The encoded protein is CASSLGPPLHF. The genes are TRBV28 and TRBJ1-6, with a tentative D call TRBD1 (5 bases). Deletions cut 3 bases from V and 11 bases from J, with 5 bases between. CDR1 is MDHEN and CDR2 is SYDVKM in the germline V gene. The CDR3 totals 11 residues.

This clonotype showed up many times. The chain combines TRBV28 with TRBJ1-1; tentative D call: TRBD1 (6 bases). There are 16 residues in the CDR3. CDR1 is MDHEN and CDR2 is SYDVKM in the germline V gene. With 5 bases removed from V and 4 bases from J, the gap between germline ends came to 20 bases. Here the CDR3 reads CASSDPPAGAGTEAFF. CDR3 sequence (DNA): TGTGCCAGCAGTGACCCACCAGCGGGGGCAGGCACTGAAGCTTTCTTT.

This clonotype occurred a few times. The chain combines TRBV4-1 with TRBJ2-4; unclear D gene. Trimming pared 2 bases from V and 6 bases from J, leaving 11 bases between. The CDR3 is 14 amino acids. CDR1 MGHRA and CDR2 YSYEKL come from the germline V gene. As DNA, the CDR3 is TGCGCCAGCAGCCAATCCGTGACCTTAAACATTCAGTACTTC. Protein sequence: CASSQSVTLNIQYF.

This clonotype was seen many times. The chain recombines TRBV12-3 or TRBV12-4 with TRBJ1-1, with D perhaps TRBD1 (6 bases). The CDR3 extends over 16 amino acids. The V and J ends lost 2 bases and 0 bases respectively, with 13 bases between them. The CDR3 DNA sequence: TGTGCCAGCAGTTTATGGGTGGGGGGGCTGAACACTGAAGCTTTCTTT. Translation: CASSLWVGGLNTEAFF.

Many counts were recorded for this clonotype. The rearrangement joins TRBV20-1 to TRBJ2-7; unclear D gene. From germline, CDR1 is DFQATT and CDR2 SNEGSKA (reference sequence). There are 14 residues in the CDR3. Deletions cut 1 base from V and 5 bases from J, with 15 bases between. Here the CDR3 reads CSARGPGGDDEQYF. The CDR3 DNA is TGCAGTGCTAGAGGCCCCGGCGGTGATGACGAGCAGTACTTC.

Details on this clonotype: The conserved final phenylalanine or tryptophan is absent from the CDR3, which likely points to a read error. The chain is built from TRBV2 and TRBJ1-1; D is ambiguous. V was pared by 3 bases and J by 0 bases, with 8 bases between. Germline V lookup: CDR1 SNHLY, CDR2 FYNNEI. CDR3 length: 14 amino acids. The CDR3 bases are TGTGCCAGCAGTGAGCCGCCCCTGAACACTGAAGCTTTCTGT. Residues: CASSEPPLNTEAFC.

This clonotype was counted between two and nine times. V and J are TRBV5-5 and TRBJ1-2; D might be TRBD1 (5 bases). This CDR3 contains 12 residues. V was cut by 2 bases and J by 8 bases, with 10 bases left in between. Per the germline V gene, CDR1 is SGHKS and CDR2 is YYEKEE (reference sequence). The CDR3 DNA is TGTGCCAGCAGCTTTTTAAGGGGCGGCTACACCTTC. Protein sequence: CASSFLRGGYTF. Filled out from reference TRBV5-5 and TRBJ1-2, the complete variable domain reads DAGVTQSPTHLIKTRGQQVTLRCSPISGHKSVSWYQQVLGQGPQFIFQYYEKEERGRGNFPDRFSARQFPNYSSELNVNALLLGDSALYLCASSFLRGGYTFGSGTRLTVV.

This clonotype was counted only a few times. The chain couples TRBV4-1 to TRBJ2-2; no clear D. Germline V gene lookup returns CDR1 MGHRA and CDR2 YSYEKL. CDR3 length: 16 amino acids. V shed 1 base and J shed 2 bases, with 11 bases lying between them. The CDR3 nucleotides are TGCGCCAGCAGCCAAGGACACAGAGGAAACACCGGGGAGCTGTTTTTT. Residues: CASSQGHRGNTGELFF.